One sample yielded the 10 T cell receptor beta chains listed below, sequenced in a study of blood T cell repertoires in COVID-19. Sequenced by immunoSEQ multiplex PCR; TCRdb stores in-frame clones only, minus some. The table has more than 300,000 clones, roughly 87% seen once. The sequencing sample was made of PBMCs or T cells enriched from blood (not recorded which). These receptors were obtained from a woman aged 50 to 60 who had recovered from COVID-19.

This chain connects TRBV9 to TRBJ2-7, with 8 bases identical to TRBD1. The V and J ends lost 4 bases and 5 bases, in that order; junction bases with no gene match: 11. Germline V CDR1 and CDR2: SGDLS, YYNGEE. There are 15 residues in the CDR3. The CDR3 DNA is TGTGCCAGCAGCTTCTTGGCAGGGGGCAGCGACGAGCAGTACTTC. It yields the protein CASSFLAGGSDEQYF.

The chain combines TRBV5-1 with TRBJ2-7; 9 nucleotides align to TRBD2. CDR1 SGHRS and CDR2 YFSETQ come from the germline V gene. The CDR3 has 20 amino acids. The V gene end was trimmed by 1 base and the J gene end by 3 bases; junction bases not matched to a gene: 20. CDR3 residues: CASSLPRELIAGVPSYEQYF. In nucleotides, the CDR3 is TGCGCCAGCAGCTTGCCCCGTGAGTTGATAGCGGGAGTTCCCAGCTACGAGCAGTACTTC.

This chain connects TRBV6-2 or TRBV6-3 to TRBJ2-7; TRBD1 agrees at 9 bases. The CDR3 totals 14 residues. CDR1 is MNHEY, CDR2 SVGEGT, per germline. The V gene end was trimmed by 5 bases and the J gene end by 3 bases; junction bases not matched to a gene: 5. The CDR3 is CASSPMGQGYEQYF. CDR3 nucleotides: TGTGCCAGCAGTCCAATGGGACAGGGCTACGAGCAGTACTTC.

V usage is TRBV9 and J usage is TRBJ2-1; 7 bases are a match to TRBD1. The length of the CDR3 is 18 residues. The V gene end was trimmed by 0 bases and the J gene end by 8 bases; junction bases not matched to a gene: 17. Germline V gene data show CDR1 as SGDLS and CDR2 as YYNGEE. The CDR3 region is CASSVGALGQGVVDEQFF. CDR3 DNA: TGTGCCAGCAGCGTAGGGGCCCTGGGGCAGGGGGTTGTGGATGAGCAGTTCTTC.

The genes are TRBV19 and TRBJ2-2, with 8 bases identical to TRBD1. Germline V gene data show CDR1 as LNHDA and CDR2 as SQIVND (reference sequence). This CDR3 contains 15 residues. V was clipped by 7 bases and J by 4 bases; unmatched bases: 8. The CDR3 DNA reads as TGTGCCAGTACCAGTGACAGGGGAAGCACCGGGGAGCTGTTTTTT. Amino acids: CASTSDRGSTGELFF.

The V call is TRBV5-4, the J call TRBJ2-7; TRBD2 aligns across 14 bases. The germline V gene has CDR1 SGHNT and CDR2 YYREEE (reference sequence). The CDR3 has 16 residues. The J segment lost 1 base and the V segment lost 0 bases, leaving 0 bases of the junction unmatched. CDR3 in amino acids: CASSLGLAGGSYEQYF. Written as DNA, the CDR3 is TGTGCCAGCAGCTTGGGACTAGCGGGGGGGTCCTACGAGCAGTACTTC.

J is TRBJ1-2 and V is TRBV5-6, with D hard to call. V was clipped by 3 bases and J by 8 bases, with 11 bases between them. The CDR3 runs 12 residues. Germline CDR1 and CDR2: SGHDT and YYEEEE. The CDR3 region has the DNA TGTGCCAGCAGCTCCCCCGGCAGGGGCTACACCTTC. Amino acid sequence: CASSSPGRGYTF.

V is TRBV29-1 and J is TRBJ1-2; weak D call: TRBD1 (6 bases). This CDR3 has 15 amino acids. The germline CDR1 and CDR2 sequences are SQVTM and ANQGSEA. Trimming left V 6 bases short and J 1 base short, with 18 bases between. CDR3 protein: CSVQITGHGNYGYTF. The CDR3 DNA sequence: TGCAGCGTACAAATAACGGGACACGGTAACTATGGCTACACCTTC.

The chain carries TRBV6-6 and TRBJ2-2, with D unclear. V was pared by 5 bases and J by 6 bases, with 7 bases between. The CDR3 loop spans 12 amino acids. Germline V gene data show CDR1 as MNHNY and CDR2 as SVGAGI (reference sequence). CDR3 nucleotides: TGTGCCAGCAGTCTACGGTCCGGGGAGCTGTTTTTT. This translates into CASSLRSGELFF.

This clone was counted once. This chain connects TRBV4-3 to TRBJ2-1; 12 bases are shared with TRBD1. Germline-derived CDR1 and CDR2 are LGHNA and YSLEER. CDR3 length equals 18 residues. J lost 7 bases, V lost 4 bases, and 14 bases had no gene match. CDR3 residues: CASSPLIPGQGAGNEQFF. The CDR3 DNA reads TGCGCCAGCAGCCCGTTAATCCCGGGACAGGGGGCGGGTAATGAGCAGTTCTTC.